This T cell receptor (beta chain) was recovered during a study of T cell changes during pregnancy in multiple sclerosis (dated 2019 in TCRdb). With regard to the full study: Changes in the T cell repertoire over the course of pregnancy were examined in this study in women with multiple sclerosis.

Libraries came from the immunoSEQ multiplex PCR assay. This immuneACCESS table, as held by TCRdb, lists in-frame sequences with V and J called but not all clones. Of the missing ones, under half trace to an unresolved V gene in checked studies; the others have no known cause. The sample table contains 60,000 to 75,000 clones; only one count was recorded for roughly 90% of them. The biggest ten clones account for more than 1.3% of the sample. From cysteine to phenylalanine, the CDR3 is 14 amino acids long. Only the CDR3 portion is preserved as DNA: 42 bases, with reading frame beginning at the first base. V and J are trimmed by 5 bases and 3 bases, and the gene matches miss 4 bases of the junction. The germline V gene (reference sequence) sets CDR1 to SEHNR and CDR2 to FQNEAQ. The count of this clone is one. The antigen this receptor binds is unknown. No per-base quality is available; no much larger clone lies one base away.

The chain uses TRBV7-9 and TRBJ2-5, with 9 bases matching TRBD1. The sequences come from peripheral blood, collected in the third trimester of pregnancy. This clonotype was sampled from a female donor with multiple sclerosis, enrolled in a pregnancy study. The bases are TGTGCCAGCAGCCGAACAGGGGGCAAAGAGACCCAGTACTTC. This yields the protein CASSRTGGKETQYF. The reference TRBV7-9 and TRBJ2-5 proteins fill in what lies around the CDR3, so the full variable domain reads DTGVSQNPRHKITKRGQNVTFRCDPISEHNRLYWYRQTLGQGPEFLTYFQNEAQLEKSRLLSDRFSAERPKGSFSTLEIQRTEQGDSAMYLCASSRTGGKETQYFGPGTRLLVL.